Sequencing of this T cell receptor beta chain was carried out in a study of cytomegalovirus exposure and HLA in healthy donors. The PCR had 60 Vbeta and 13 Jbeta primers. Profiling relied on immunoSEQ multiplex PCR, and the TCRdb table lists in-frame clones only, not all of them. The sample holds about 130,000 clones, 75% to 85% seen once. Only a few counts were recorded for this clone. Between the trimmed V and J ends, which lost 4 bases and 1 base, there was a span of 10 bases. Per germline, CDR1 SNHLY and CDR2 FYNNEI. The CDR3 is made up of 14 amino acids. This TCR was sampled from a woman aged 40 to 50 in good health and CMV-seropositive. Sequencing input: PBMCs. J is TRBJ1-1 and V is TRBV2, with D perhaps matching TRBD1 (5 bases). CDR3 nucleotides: TGTGCCAGCAGTGTTACAAGGGGGAACACTGAAGCTTTCTTT. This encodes CASSVTRGNTEAFF.